Listed here is a single T cell receptor (beta chain). These data are taken from a study of blood T cell repertoires in COVID-19. Whole-study context: The United States, Italy and Spain were the sources of the acute and convalescent COVID-19 samples. PBMCs, B-cell-depleted T cells, or T cells provided the cDNA or gDNA that made up the material.

As handled by the study authors: Amplifying reference gene primers gave estimates of nucleated cell counts. Using immunoSEQ multiplex PCR, the repertoire was profiled, and TCRdb retains in-frame clones only, with some absent. The D gene and trimming were derived from the DNA, and the V and J assignments and clone size from that table. The sample has a few hundred thousand clones; 70% to 90% are singletons. After removal of 6 bases from V and 4 bases from J, the junction contained 10 bases not matched to a gene. The CDR3 has 15 amino acids. Germline CDR1 MNHEY, CDR2 SVGAGI. The specimen sequenced was peripheral blood. The receptor was isolated from a woman under 40 with acute or convalescent COVID-19. The genes are TRBV6-5 and TRBJ1-2; TRBD1 matches 8 bases. The CDR3 DNA sequence: TGTGCCAGCAGCCCATCTCAGGGGGCTGGCTATGGCTACACCTTC. Its translation is CASSPSQGAGYGYTF.